This entry features one TCR beta chain sequence. Its recognized antigen is unknown. Per-nucleotide qualities are absent, and no much larger clonotype sits a single base away. The hyperthyroidism patients were between 18 and 65 years old and newly diagnosed, with a disease duration of less than 2 months. Patients with uncontrolled infections, other autoimmune diseases, pregnancy or lactation were excluded. Diagnoses were based on clinical symptoms, serum thyroxine and TRAb, thyroid ultrasound and orbital computed tomography. Blood from progressor patients was drawn when they were first diagnosed with hyperthyroidism, before any ophthalmopathy symptoms appeared. PBMCs were isolated from 8 to 10 ml of fresh peripheral blood by Ficoll-Paque density gradient centrifugation. Progressor patients were defined as those initially diagnosed with Graves' hyperthyroidism in whom ophthalmopathy developed during follow-up. Total RNA was extracted with Trizol reagent, and quality was checked on an Agilent 2100 Bioanalyzer.

The TCR beta CDR3 regions were amplified from the RNA transcripts. The first round of RT-PCR for the TCR CDR3 was performed with the HTBI primer set and the Qiagen OneStep RT-PCR kit. The libraries were constructed in a second round of multiplex PCR and then size-selected and purified. Sequencing of the libraries was done on an Illumina HiSeq2000 using paired-end 100 bp reads. The authors' pipeline ran thus. Raw data were processed with SOAPnuke, discarding reads with adapters, uncalled bases, mean Phred below 15, or no exact constant-primer or identifier match. High-quality paired reads were merged with COPE v1.2.5, and unique nucleotide sequences were defined as clonotypes. MiTCR v1.1 was used to align the clonotypes against IMGT TRBV, TRBD and TRBJ reference segments. The analysis was restricted to V-J combinations with a frequency above 0.0001, which together covered 99% to 99.2% of the repertoires. A TCS score was defined as the ratio between F50 (clonal expansion) and ExV (chaos), using BLOSUM62-based TCRdist between CDR3 peptides within each V-J. Welch's t-statistics and random forest reduced roughly 500 V-J features to under 15, which were used in a naive Bayes classifier (R e1071). TCRdb cleaned the public reads at Q25 with fastp, built clones with MiXCR and kept in-frame beta chains. Here each entry gathers all rows of one CDR3 protein and keeps the most common genes and DNA. The V and J calls, along with clone size, are taken from TCRdb and not from the paper's own processing. This sample is represented by fewer than 350,000 distinct CDR3 sequences; nearly 15% of them were singletons. The ten most abundant clones make up 30% of the sample.

The CDR3 goes from the cysteine to the phenylalanine over 15 residues. Of all the DNA, just the CDR3 is kept, 45 bases in frame from base 1. CDR1 and CDR2 are drawn from the germline V gene: MGHRA, YSYEKL. The junction shows trimming of 2 bases on V and 5 bases on J, and the gene matches do not reach 3 bases of it. The data are from a study of T cells in Graves' hyperthyroidism and ophthalmopathy (dated by TCRdb to between 2018 and 2020). Looking at the study overall: Peripheral blood samples were taken at the time of initial diagnosis, prior to any treatment. A discovery cohort of about 96 patients, about 43 with Graves' ophthalmopathy and about 58 with stable Graves' hyperthyroidism, was used to find distinguishing TCR V-J signatures. Prospective prediction of ophthalmopathy was tested in an independent validation cohort consisting of some 19 hyperthyroidism patients and over 15 patients who later progressed to ophthalmopathy. The roughly 100 discovery patients were randomly divided into training and test sets at a 7:3 ratio. In addition, the study compared T-cell repertoires in thyroid tissue and in blood from six Graves' hyperthyroidism patients. Following sampling, methimazole starting at 30 mg daily was given to hyperthyroidism patients, and high-dose intravenous methylprednisolone was given to ophthalmopathy patients. TCR Vbeta CDR3 sequencing of 135 peripheral blood samples (more than 40 ophthalmopathy, 75 to 80 hyperthyroidism and approximately 17 progressor patients) is reported in the paper.

Summary of the overall study and its limitations: No statistical method was used to set the sample size in advance, and investigators knew the group allocation. In validation, the model predicted progression to ophthalmopathy a median of roughly 6.5 months before onset, with about 64% sensitivity and roughly 73% specificity. A model built on a 13 V-J signature distinguished ophthalmopathy from stable hyperthyroidism, reaching 87.88% sensitivity and 81.08% specificity in cross-validation and 80%/75% in testing. Most expanded thyroid clonotypes (frequency above 0.001) were also found in blood, which suggests that blood repertoires may mirror thyroid immune responses.

The sequenced sample was blood. The origin of this receptor is a woman between 50 and 59 years old with Graves' hyperthyroidism that later progressed to Graves' ophthalmopathy. The V and J segments used are TRBV4-1 and TRBJ1-4, and TRBD1 matches 9 of the central bases. The DNA is TGCGCCAGCAGCCAACTAGGACAGGGGAATGAAAAACTGTTTTTT. Translated, it reads CASSQLGQGNEKLFF.